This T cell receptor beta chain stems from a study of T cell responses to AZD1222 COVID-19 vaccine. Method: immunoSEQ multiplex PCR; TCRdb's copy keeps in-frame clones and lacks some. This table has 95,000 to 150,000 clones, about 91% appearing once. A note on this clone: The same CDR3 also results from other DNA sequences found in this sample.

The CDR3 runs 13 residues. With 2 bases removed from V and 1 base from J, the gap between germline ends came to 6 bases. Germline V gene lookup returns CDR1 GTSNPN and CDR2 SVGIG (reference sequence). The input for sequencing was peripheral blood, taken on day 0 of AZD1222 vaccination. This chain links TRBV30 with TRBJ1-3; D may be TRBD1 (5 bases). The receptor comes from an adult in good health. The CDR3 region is CAWSRGSGNTIYF. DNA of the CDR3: TGTGCCTGGAGTCGGGGGTCTGGAAACACCATATATTTT.